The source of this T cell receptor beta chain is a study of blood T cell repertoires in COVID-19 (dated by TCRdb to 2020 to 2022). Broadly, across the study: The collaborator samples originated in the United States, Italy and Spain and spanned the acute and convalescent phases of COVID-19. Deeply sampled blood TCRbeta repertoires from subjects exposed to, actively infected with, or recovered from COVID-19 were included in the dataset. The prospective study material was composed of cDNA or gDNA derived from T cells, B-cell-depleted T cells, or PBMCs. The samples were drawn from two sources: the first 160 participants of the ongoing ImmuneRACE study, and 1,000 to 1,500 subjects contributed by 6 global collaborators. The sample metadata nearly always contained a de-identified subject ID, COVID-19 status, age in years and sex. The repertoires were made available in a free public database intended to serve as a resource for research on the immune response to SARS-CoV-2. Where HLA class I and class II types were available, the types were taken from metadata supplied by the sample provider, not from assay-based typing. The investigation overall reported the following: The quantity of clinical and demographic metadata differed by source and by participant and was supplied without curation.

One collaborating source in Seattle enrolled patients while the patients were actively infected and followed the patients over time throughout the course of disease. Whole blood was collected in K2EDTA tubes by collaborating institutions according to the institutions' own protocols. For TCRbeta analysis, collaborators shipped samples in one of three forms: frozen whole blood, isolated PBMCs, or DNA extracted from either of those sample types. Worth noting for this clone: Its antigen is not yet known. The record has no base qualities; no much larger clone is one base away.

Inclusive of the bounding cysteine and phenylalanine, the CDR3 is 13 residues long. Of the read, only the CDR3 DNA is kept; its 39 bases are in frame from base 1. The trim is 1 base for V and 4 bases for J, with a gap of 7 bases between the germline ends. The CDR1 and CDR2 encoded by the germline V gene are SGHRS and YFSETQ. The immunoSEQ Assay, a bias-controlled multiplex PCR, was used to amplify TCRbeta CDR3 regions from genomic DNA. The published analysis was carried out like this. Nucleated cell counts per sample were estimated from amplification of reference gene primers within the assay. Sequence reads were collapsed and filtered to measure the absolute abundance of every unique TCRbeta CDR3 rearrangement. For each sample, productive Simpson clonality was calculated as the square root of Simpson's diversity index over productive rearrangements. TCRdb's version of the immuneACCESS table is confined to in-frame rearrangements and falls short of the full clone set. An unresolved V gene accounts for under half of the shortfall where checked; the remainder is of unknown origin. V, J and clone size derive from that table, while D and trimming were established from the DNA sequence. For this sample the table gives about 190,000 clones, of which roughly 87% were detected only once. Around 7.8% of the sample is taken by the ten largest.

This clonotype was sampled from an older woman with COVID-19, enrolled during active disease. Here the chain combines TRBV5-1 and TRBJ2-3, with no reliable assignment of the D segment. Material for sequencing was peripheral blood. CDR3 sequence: CASSLQWSDTQYF. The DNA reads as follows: TGCGCCAGCAGCTTGCAGTGGTCAGATACGCAGTATTTT.